Following are 17 T cell receptor beta chains from one sample sequenced in a study of radiation and T cells in renal cell carcinoma. The time point was: blood 2 weeks post-SBRT. Treatment: 15 Gy SBRT to primary tumor, nephrectomy 4 weeks later. The data were produced by immunoSEQ multiplex PCR, yet TCRdb's version contains in-frame clones alone and is incomplete. The table includes some 120,000 clones, 65% to 85% detected once. The sample here was blood, taken from a patient whose treatment included radiotherapy and nephrectomy. The receptors were gathered from a man aged 45-65 years with renal cell carcinoma.

The chain recombines TRBV4-1 with TRBJ2-5; D remains ambiguous. This CDR3 has 15 amino acids. V gave up 1 base and J gave up 1 base, with 10 bases separating them. Germline V gene lookup returns CDR1 MGHRA and CDR2 YSYEKL. The CDR3 loop is CASSQARVSQETQYF. The CDR3 DNA follows: TGCGCCAGCAGCCAAGCCCGCGTATCCCAAGAGACCCAGTACTTC.

The chain links TRBV10-3 to TRBJ1-1, with D possibly matching TRBD1 (5 bases). Germline loops: CDR1 ENHRY, CDR2 SYGVKD. Trimming removed 10 bases at V and 5 bases at J, with 20 bases between. The CDR3 covers 14 residues. The CDR3: CATRPNQGRTEAFF. The CDR3 bases are TGTGCCACCCGCCCCAATCAGGGTCGGACTGAAGCTTTCTTT.

The gene calls are TRBV19 and TRBJ1-2; D unclear. Per germline, CDR1 LNHDA and CDR2 SQIVND (reference sequence). The CDR3 loop spans 15 amino acids. Trimming stripped 1 base from V and 4 bases from J, with 13 bases between. In nucleotides, the CDR3 is TGTGCCAGTAGTATAGTCGCAGAGATACCCTATGGCTACACCTTC. Translated: CASSIVAEIPYGYTF.

This chain connects TRBV5-5 to TRBJ2-1, with D unresolved. CDR3 length: 16 amino acids. V lost 1 base and J lost 3, with 14 bases in between. Germline V gene sequence: CDR1 SGHKS, CDR2 YYEKEE (reference sequence). The CDR3 protein is CASSLWETPVYNEQFF. CDR3 DNA sequence: TGTGCCAGCAGCTTGTGGGAAACGCCTGTCTACAATGAGCAGTTCTTC.

The chain joins TRBV7-9 to TRBJ1-4; the D gene is possibly TRBD1 (6 bases). Germline V gene lookup returns CDR1 SEHNR and CDR2 FQNEAQ (reference sequence). The V end lost 7 bases, the J end lost 5 bases, and 17 bases lay between the germline ends. The length of the CDR3 is 15 residues. The CDR3 sequence: CASTPDGGPNEKLFF. The CDR3 region has the DNA TGTGCCAGCACCCCGGACGGGGGCCCGAATGAAAAACTGTTTTTT.

The J gene is TRBJ2-3, the V gene TRBV6-1; 8 bases align to TRBD1. This CDR3 region has 13 residues. CDR1 MNHNS and CDR2 SASEGT come from the germline V gene. The ends lost 8 bases at V and 4 bases at J; junction bases unmatched: 5. CDR3 nucleotide sequence: TGTGCCAGCCGGCAGGGGGCCTCAGATACGCAGTATTTT. This codes for CASRQGASDTQYF.

This chain connects TRBV4-1 to TRBJ1-4; TRBD1 matches at 12 bases. This CDR3 spans 15 amino acids. Germline CDR1 MGHRA, CDR2 YSYEKL. With 4 bases clipped from V and 7 bases from J, the junction kept 4 bases outside the gene matches. In DNA form, the CDR3 reads TGCGCCAGCAGCCCACCGGGACAGGGGGCTGAAAAACTGTTTTTT. This sequence encodes CASSPPGQGAEKLFF.

V gene TRBV7-9 combines with J gene TRBJ2-1; the D is unclear. The V end lost 5 bases, the J end lost 4 bases, and 9 bases lay between the germline ends. The germline CDR1 and CDR2 sequences are SEHNR and FQNEAQ (reference sequence). The CDR3 is 13 amino acids. The CDR3 DNA sequence: TGTGCCAGCAGCCACACGACTTACAATGAGCAGTTCTTC. This encodes CASSHTTYNEQFF. Looking up the rest from reference TRBV7-9 and TRBJ2-1 gives the full variable domain: DTGVSQNPRHKITKRGQNVTFRCDPISEHNRLYWYRQTLGQGPEFLTYFQNEAQLEKSRLLSDRFSAERPKGSFSTLEIQRTEQGDSAMYLCASSHTTYNEQFFGPGTRLTVL.

The chain has TRBV7-2 and TRBJ2-1; 7 bases align to TRBD1. V dropped 1 base and J dropped 0; count of bases not matched to a gene: 3. The CDR3 is made up of 16 amino acids. CDR1 and CDR2 (germline): SGHTA, FQGNSA. The chain's CDR3 is CASSLVGQASYNEQFF. CDR3 in DNA: TGTGCCAGCAGCTTAGTAGGACAGGCCTCCTACAATGAGCAGTTCTTC. Variable domain in full (rest from reference TRBV7-2 and TRBJ2-1): GAGVSQSPSNKVTEKGKDVELRCDPISGHTALYWYRQSLGQGLEFLIYFQGNSAPDKSGLPSDRFSAERTGGSVSTLTIQRTQQEDSAVYLCASSLVGQASYNEQFFGPGTRLTVL.

This chain links TRBV20-1 with TRBJ2-1; D call uncertain. The germline gives CDR1 DFQATT, CDR2 SNEGSKA (reference sequence). The CDR3 is 11 amino acids. V was pared by 3 bases and J by 5 bases, with 5 bases between. CDR3: CSASDDNEQFF. For the CDR3, the DNA is TGCAGTGCTAGCGATGACAATGAGCAGTTCTTC.

This sequence joins TRBV5-4 and TRBJ2-7; D unclear. The CDR3 has 17 amino acids. V dropped 2 bases and J dropped 1 base, with 19 bases sitting between them. From germline, CDR1 is SGHNT and CDR2 YYREEE (reference sequence). The CDR3 coding sequence is TGTGCCAGCAGCTTAAAGCAGACGGCAGGCGATTCCTACGAGCAGTACTTC. Its protein product is CASSLKQTAGDSYEQYF.

This sequence joins TRBV11-1 and TRBJ2-5; 15 positions match TRBD2. The CDR3 is made up of 17 amino acids. Germline V gene data show CDR1 as SGHAT and CDR2 as FQDESV (reference sequence). V trimming: 4 bases; J trimming: 5 bases; junction bases outside the gene matches: 8. The CDR3 is CASSSRTSGRAAETQYF. DNA of the CDR3: TGTGCCAGCAGCTCGAGGACTAGCGGGAGGGCCGCGGAGACCCAGTACTTC.

This sequence joins TRBV18 and TRBJ1-5, with 8 nucleotides matching TRBD1. CDR1 is KGHSH, CDR2 LQKENI, per germline. J lost 0 bases, V lost 3 bases, and 7 bases had no gene match. The CDR3 loop spans 17 amino acids. The DNA of the CDR3 is TGTGCCAGCTCACCGGGGACAGGTGATTATAGCAATCAGCCCCAGCATTTT. Protein product: CASSPGTGDYSNQPQHF.

The rearrangement uses TRBV7-8 and TRBJ2-7; D perhaps matches TRBD2 (5 bases). Per the germline V gene, CDR1 is SGHVS and CDR2 is FQNEAQ. V lost 7 bases to trimming and J lost 1 base, with 14 bases between them. CDR3 size: 14 residues. CDR3 protein: CASTRGVGSYEQYF. The CDR3 DNA reads as TGTGCCAGCACCCGGGGAGTCGGGTCCTACGAGCAGTACTTC.

V usage is TRBV7-6 and J usage is TRBJ2-7, with 14 bases lining up with TRBD2. The length of the CDR3 is 16 residues. J was trimmed by 4 bases and V by 1 base; bases with no gene match: 3. Germline lookup yields CDR1 SGHVS and CDR2 FNYEAQ. The CDR3 loop reads CASSLGGTSGGYEQYF. The DNA of the CDR3 is TGTGCCAGCAGCTTAGGGGGGACTAGCGGGGGTTACGAGCAGTACTTC. Full variable domain (outside the CDR3, taken from reference TRBV7-6 and TRBJ2-7): GAGVSQSPRYKVTKRGQDVALRCDPISGHVSLYWYRQALGQGPEFLTYFNYEAQQDKSGLPNDRFSAERPEGSISTLTIQRTEQRDSAMYRCASSLGGTSGGYEQYFGPGTRLTVT.

This chain connects TRBV11-2 to TRBJ2-5; 7 nucleotides match TRBD2. Per germline, CDR1 SGHAT and CDR2 FQNNGV. The CDR3 has 14 amino acids. Trimming cost V 5 bases and J 5 bases; bases outside gene matches: 8. The CDR3 sequence is CASSPRLADETQYF. CDR3 DNA sequence: TGTGCCAGCAGCCCCAGACTAGCTGATGAGACCCAGTACTTC.

The rearrangement links TRBV5-1 to TRBJ2-2, with D hard to call. CDR3 size: 14 residues. From germline, CDR1 is SGHRS and CDR2 YFSETQ. Trimming removed 4 bases from V and 4 bases from J, with 11 bases in between. The CDR3 DNA follows: TGCGCCAGCAGCCGTGTGACCCGCACCGGGGAGCTGTTTTTT. Its protein is CASSRVTRTGELFF.